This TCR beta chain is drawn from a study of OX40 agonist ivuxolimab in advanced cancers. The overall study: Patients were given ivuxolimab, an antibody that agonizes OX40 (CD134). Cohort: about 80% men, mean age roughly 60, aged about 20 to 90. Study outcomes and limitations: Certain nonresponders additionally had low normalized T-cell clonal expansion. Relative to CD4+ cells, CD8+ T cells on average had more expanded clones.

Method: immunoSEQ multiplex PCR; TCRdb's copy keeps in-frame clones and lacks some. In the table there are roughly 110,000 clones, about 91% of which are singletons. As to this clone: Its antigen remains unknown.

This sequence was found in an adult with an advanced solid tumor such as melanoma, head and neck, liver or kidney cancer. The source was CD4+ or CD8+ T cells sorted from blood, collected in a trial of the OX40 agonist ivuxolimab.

The CDR3 region has the DNA TGTGCCAGCATGCCTAGCGGATACAATGAGCAGTTCTTC. Encoded protein: CASMPSGYNEQFF. The V and J genes are TRBV6-5 and TRBJ2-1; 7 positions match TRBD2. Trimming took 7 bases from V and 4 from J; bases not matched to a gene: 4. The CDR3 runs 13 residues. Germline V gene lookup returns CDR1 MNHEY and CDR2 SVGAGI.